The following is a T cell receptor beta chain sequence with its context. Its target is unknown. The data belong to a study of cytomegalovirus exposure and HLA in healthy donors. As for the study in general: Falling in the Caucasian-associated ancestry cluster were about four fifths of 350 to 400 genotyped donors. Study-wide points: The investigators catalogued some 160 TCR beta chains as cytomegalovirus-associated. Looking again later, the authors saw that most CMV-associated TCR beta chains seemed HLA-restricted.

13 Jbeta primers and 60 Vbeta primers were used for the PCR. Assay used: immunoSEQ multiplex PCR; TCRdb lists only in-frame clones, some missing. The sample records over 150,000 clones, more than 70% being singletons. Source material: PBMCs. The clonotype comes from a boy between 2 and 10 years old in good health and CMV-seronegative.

The CDR3 sequence is CASGGGTYEQYF. Written as DNA, the CDR3 is TGTGCCAGCGGGGGGGGCACCTACGAGCAGTACTTC. The chain couples TRBV7-8 to TRBJ2-7; weak D call: TRBD2 (7 bases). Trimming cost V 8 bases and J 2 bases, with 10 bases left between them. CDR3 length: 12 amino acids. Germline CDR1 SGHVS, CDR2 FQNEAQ.